The TCR beta chain described here comes from a study of siplizumab effects on memory and regulatory T cells. CDR1 and CDR2 (germline): SNHLY, FYNNEI. The CDR3 covers 15 residues. Trimming at V came to 7 bases and at J to 1 base, leaving 9 bases not matched to a gene. The sample holds a few counts of this clone. Sequenced by immunoSEQ multiplex PCR; TCRdb stores in-frame clones only, minus some. Among tens of thousands of clones listed, more than 85% were seen once. The sample was CD8+ T cells sorted from blood. This chain uses TRBV2 with TRBJ1-1; TRBD1 matches 7 bases. The source is a human donor in good health. CDR3 nucleotide sequence: TGTGCCAGCACCACAAATGCAGGGGGGAACACTGAAGCTTTCTTT. Translation: CASTTNAGGNTEAFF.